These 26 T cell receptor beta chains share one sample of origin, sequenced in a study of PD-1 blockade in classical Hodgkin lymphoma. As for time point: cycle 4 day 1 (C4D1), after 6 weeks of nivolumab. Every patient relapsed after autologous stem cell transplantation, and brentuximab vedotin exposure varied. Clones were read by immunoSEQ multiplex PCR, and TCRdb kept only the in-frame ones, dropping some. The data contain over 85,000 clones, around nine tenths of them singletons. The sequenced sample was peripheral blood mononuclear cells (PBMCs), obtained before the fourth cycle of nivolumab. These TCRs come from a human donor with classical Hodgkin lymphoma.

This chain uses TRBV7-2 with TRBJ2-7; TRBD1 is a possible D gene (5 bases). The germline gives CDR1 SGHTA, CDR2 FQGNSA. The CDR3 has 14 amino acids. With 5 bases removed from V and 5 bases from J, the gap between germline ends came to 16 bases. The chain's CDR3 is CASSLKTDLNEQYF. The CDR3 DNA reads TGTGCCAGCAGCCTAAAGACAGATCTCAACGAGCAGTACTTC.

This sequence joins TRBV15 and TRBJ1-1; the match to TRBD1 covers 9 bases. Germline loops: CDR1 LNHNV, CDR2 YYDKDF (reference sequence). The junction had 14 bases not matched to a gene; V was cut back by 0 bases and J by 6 bases. This CDR3 is 18 amino acids long. CDR3 amino acids: CATSRDRRVVQGAAEAFF. The CDR3 nucleotides read TGTGCCACCAGCAGAGATCGCAGGGTGGTACAGGGGGCTGCTGAAGCTTTCTTT.

The chain uses TRBV6-4 and TRBJ2-3; either TRBD1 or TRBD2 may supply D (6 bases each). This CDR3 has 15 amino acids. The V gene's germline CDR1 is MRHNA and CDR2 SNTAGT. Trimming shortened V by 3 bases and J by 0 bases, and 10 bases separated the two germline ends. The CDR3: CASSERGDSTDTQYF. The CDR3 DNA is TGTGCCAGCAGTGAAAGGGGGGACAGCACAGATACGCAGTATTTT.

The V call is TRBV6-5, the J call TRBJ1-2; 7 bases line up with TRBD1. The CDR3 loop spans 15 amino acids. With V trimmed by 7 bases and J by 4 bases, 12 bases remained unmatched. Germline values: CDR1 MNHEY, CDR2 SVGAGI. CDR3 protein: CASMGSGQVAYGYTF. CDR3 nucleotide sequence: TGTGCCAGCATGGGAAGCGGACAGGTGGCCTATGGCTACACCTTC.

The V gene is TRBV4-1, the J gene TRBJ1-4; 9 nucleotides line up with TRBD1. Germline V gene data show CDR1 as MGHRA and CDR2 as YSYEKL. The length of the CDR3 is 17 residues. The J segment lost 7 bases and the V segment lost 3 bases, leaving 12 bases of the junction unmatched. CDR3 sequence (DNA): TGCGCCAGCAGCCAGATGGGACAGGGATCGGCGCTTGAAAAACTGTTTTTT. Amino acid sequence: CASSQMGQGSALEKLFF.

The chain joins TRBV7-8 to TRBJ2-5, with 12 bases that match TRBD2. The CDR3 is 16 amino acids. In germline, CDR1 is SGHVS, CDR2 FQNEAQ. Trimming at V came to 1 base and at J to 6 bases, leaving 6 bases not matched to a gene. The CDR3 region is CASSLVASGGAKTQYF. DNA for the CDR3: TGTGCCAGCAGCTTAGTGGCTAGCGGGGGGGCGAAGACCCAGTACTTC.

The chain links TRBV14 to TRBJ2-7; 9 bases line up with TRBD1. V trimming: 4 bases; J trimming: 5 bases; junction bases outside the gene matches: 3. This CDR3 region has 13 residues. Germline-derived CDR1 and CDR2 are SGHDN and FVKESK. Here the CDR3 reads CASSPGTGNEQYF. The CDR3 DNA follows: TGTGCCAGCAGCCCCGGGACAGGGAACGAGCAGTACTTC. The whole variable domain, filled in from reference TRBV14 and TRBJ2-7, reads EAGVTQFPSHSVIEKGQTVTLRCDPISGHDNLYWYRRVMGKEIKFLLHFVKESKQDESGMPNNRFLAERTGGTYSTLKVQPAELEDSGVYFCASSPGTGNEQYFGPGTRLTVT.

V gene TRBV7-9 combines with J gene TRBJ1-6; possibly TRBD1 for D (5 bases). V was shortened by 2 bases and J by 0 bases, with 14 bases between the two germline ends. The CDR3 runs to 18 residues. Germline CDR1 reads SEHNR; CDR2 reads FQNEAQ (reference sequence). CDR3 nucleotides: TGTGCCAGCAGCTTACGCCGGCGGGGGAGCTCCTATAATTCACCCCTCCACTTT. It codes for CASSLRRRGSSYNSPLHF.

The chain couples TRBV5-5 to TRBJ1-1, with TRBD1 as a possible D gene (5 bases). V lost 6 bases, J lost 6 bases, and 24 bases lay in between. Per the germline V gene, CDR1 is SGHKS and CDR2 is YYEKEE (reference sequence). The CDR3 is made up of 16 amino acids. In DNA, the CDR3 is TGTGCCAGCACAAAAGGGACCCCTAGGGCAAACGCTGAAGCTTTCTTT. Encoded protein: CASTKGTPRANAEAFF. The whole variable domain, filled in from reference TRBV5-5 and TRBJ1-1, reads DAGVTQSPTHLIKTRGQQVTLRCSPISGHKSVSWYQQVLGQGPQFIFQYYEKEERGRGNFPDRFSARQFPNYSSELNVNALLLGDSALYLCASTKGTPRANAEAFFGQGTRLTVV.

The rearrangement links TRBV5-1 to TRBJ1-2, with no clear D. Per the germline V gene, CDR1 is SGHRS and CDR2 is YFSETQ. CDR3 size: 12 residues. V was pared by 5 bases and J by 7 bases, with 12 bases between. The CDR3 DNA reads as TGCGCCAGCAGTGTGGCGGGTGTTGGCTACACCTTC. Its protein product is CASSVAGVGYTF.

This chain joins TRBV28 and TRBJ2-7; D is unclear. Germline V gene data show CDR1 as MDHEN and CDR2 as SYDVKM. The V end was cut by 6 bases, the J end by 0 bases, with 9 bases between. CDR3 length equals 13 residues. The DNA of the CDR3 is TGTGCCAGCAGGGCCCATTTCTCCTACGAGCAGTACTTC. Translation: CASRAHFSYEQYF.

The rearrangement links TRBV10-2 to TRBJ2-2; 7 positions match TRBD1. Germline V gives CDR1 WSHSY, CDR2 SAAADI. With 3 bases clipped from V and 5 bases from J, the junction kept 6 bases outside the gene matches. This CDR3 has 15 amino acids. The CDR3 nucleotides are TGCGCCAGCAGTGATGGCAGGGGGTGGACCGGGGAGCTGTTTTTT. Its protein product is CASSDGRGWTGELFF.

This rearrangement joins TRBV7-9 to TRBJ1-4; 7 nucleotides match TRBD1. The CDR3 is 14 amino acids. CDR1 and CDR2 from the germline V gene are SEHNR and FQNEAQ (reference sequence). The V gene end was trimmed by 4 bases and the J gene end by 4 bases; junction bases not matched to a gene: 3. The CDR3 is CASSSGQNNEKLFF. The CDR3 bases are TGTGCCAGCAGCTCGGGACAGAATAATGAAAAACTGTTTTTT.

The genes are TRBV27 and TRBJ1-2; perhaps TRBD1 as D (6 bases). Germline lookup yields CDR1 MNHEY and CDR2 SMNVEV (reference sequence). V gave up 3 bases and J gave up 4 bases, with 9 bases separating them. The CDR3 spans 13 residues. As DNA, the CDR3 is TGTGCCAGCAGTTTTCAGGGGTTCTATGGCTACACCTTC. As protein: CASSFQGFYGYTF.

This clone was found once. The rearrangement uses TRBV5-1 and TRBJ2-2; 9 nucleotides align to TRBD1. The CDR3 covers 15 residues. Germline values: CDR1 SGHRS, CDR2 YFSETQ. After removal of 4 bases from V and 1 base from J, the junction contained 2 bases not matched to a gene. The CDR3: CASSATGGNTGELFF. The CDR3 DNA reads as TGCGCCAGCAGCGCGACAGGGGGGAACACCGGGGAGCTGTTTTTT.

This clone was found a few times. This chain uses TRBV21-1 with TRBJ2-4. TRBV21-1 is listed as a pseudogene. This CDR3 contains 13 residues. This CDR3 reads CASRRGDKNIQYF. In nucleotides, the CDR3 is TGTGCCAGTCGAAGGGGGGACAAAAACATTCAGTACTTC.

This clone was seen a single time. The genes are TRBV10-3 and TRBJ2-1; the D gene is possibly TRBD1 (5 bases). This CDR3 is built from 14 residues. The V end lost 10 bases, the J end lost 9 bases, and 22 bases lay between the germline ends. CDR1 and CDR2 from the germline V gene are ENHRY and SYGVKD. The CDR3 loop is CASSVTLQVLEQFF. In DNA, the CDR3 is TGTGCCAGCTCAGTGACCTTACAGGTACTTGAGCAGTTCTTC.

The genes are TRBV30 and TRBJ2-3; D might be TRBD2 (6 bases). V lost 2 bases and J lost 5, with 17 bases in between. The CDR3 contains 15 residues. Germline CDR1 GTSNPN, CDR2 SVGIG (reference sequence). CDR3 sequence: CAWSSPGTHRDTQYF. CDR3 in DNA: TGTGCCTGGAGTTCTCCCGGGACTCATCGAGATACGCAGTATTTT.

The genes are TRBV2 and TRBJ2-4; D possibly corresponds to TRBD2 (6 bases). Trimming shortened V by 2 bases and J by 0 bases, and 11 bases separated the two germline ends. The CDR3 is made up of 16 amino acids. The germline gives CDR1 SNHLY, CDR2 FYNNEI. The CDR3 loop reads CASSELRGVAKNIQYF. The CDR3 DNA reads as TGTGCCAGCAGTGAACTGCGGGGTGTAGCCAAAAACATTCAGTACTTC.

The V gene is TRBV6-1, the J gene TRBJ2-5; the match to TRBD1 covers 8 bases. Germline V gene lookup returns CDR1 MNHNS and CDR2 SASEGT. The CDR3 covers 16 residues. Trimming removed 0 bases from V and 4 bases from J; junction bases left unmatched: 7. CDR3 protein: CASSEALQGGGETQYF. CDR3 DNA: TGTGCCAGCAGTGAAGCGCTACAGGGGGGTGGAGAGACCCAGTACTTC.

V usage is TRBV30 and J usage is TRBJ1-6; TRBD1 might be the D (6 bases). Between the trimmed V and J ends, which lost 0 bases and 6 bases, there was a span of 12 bases. The germline gives CDR1 GTSNPN, CDR2 SVGIG (reference sequence). The CDR3 loop spans 15 amino acids. The CDR3 reads CAWSVRTDFNSPLHF. Here the CDR3 DNA reads TGTGCCTGGAGTGTACGGACAGACTTTAATTCACCCCTCCACTTT.

Only a few counts were recorded for this clone. The chain uses TRBV5-1 and TRBJ2-2; D unresolved. Germline lookup yields CDR1 SGHRS and CDR2 YFSETQ. This CDR3 region has 14 residues. V was trimmed by 0 bases and J by 2 bases, leaving 5 bases between them. Written as DNA, the CDR3 is TGCGCCAGCAGCTTGGGCGGAAACACCGGGGAGCTGTTTTTT. It yields the protein CASSLGGNTGELFF.

V is TRBV27 and J is TRBJ2-2, with D possibly TRBD1 on 6 matching bases. The CDR3 runs 14 residues. CDR1 is MNHEY and CDR2 is SMNVEV in the germline V gene (reference sequence). V lost 6 bases to trimming and J lost 1 base, with 9 bases between them. The CDR3 bases are TGTGCCAGCAGCCCGGGACAGAACACCGGGGAGCTGTTTTTT. Its translation: CASSPGQNTGELFF.

The chain links TRBV5-6 to TRBJ1-1; D remains ambiguous. The CDR3 loop spans 12 amino acids. CDR1 SGHDT and CDR2 YYEEEE come from the germline V gene. V was trimmed by 4 bases and J by 7 bases, leaving 11 bases between them. The CDR3 region is CASSTGYHEAFF. In DNA, the CDR3 is TGTGCCAGCAGCACCGGATACCATGAAGCTTTCTTT.

The chain combines TRBV7-3 with TRBJ1-1; D perhaps matches TRBD1 (6 bases). Germline CDR1 is SGHTA and CDR2 is FQGTGA. Trimming removed 5 bases at V and 0 bases at J, with 13 bases between. There are 15 residues in the CDR3. The CDR3 nucleotides are TGTGCCAGCAGCGCCACAGGGTTGATGAACACTGAAGCTTTCTTT. This codes for CASSATGLMNTEAFF.

The rearrangement links TRBV5-6 to TRBJ1-4; a weak D match, TRBD1 (6 bases). The germline V and J ends were trimmed by 0 bases and 14 bases, with 11 bases remaining between them. The CDR3 has 12 residues. Germline CDR1 is SGHDT and CDR2 is YYEEEE. The DNA of the CDR3 is TGTGCCAGCAGCTTGGGTGGGGGCTATCTGTTTTTT. Its translation: CASSLGGGYLFF.